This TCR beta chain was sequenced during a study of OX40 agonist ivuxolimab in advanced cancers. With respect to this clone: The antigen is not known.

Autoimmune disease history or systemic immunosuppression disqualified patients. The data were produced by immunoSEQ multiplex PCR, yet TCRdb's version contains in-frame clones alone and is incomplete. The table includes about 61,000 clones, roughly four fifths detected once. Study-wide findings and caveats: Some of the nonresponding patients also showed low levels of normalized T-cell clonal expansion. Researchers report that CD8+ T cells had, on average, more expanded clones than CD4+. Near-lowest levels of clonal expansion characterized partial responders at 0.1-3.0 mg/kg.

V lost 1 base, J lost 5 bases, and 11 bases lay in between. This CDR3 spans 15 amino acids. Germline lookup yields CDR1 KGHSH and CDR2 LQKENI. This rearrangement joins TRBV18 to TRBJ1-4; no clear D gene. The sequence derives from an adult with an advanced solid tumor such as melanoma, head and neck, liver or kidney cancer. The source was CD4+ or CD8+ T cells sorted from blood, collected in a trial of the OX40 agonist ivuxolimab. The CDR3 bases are TGTGCCAGCTCACCACGCGTTGGGGAAAATGAAAAACTGTTTTTT. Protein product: CASSPRVGENEKLFF.